Listed here is a single T cell receptor (beta chain). In the original processing: For nucleated cells, counts were estimated from reference gene primer amplification. Assay: immunoSEQ multiplex PCR; the TCRdb copy retains only in-frame clones and omits some. V and J calls and clone size are copied from that table; D and trimming were computed from the DNA. The sample lists 540,000 or so clones; roughly nine tenths were seen once. The CDR3 is 14 amino acids. Per the germline V gene, CDR1 is WNHNN and CDR2 is SYGVQD (reference sequence). Trimming left V 2 bases short and J 0 bases short, with 7 bases between. The data belong to a study of blood T cell repertoires in COVID-19. Study background: T cells, B-cell-depleted T cells, or PBMCs supplied cDNA or gDNA.

This sequence originates from a woman in her forties or fifties with COVID-19, enrolled during active disease. The chain couples TRBV10-1 to TRBJ1-1; tentative D call: TRBD1 (6 bases). Sequencing was done on a sample of peripheral blood. The CDR3 loop reads CASSETGMNTEAFF. In nucleotides, the CDR3 is TGCGCCAGCAGTGAGACAGGGATGAACACTGAAGCTTTCTTT.